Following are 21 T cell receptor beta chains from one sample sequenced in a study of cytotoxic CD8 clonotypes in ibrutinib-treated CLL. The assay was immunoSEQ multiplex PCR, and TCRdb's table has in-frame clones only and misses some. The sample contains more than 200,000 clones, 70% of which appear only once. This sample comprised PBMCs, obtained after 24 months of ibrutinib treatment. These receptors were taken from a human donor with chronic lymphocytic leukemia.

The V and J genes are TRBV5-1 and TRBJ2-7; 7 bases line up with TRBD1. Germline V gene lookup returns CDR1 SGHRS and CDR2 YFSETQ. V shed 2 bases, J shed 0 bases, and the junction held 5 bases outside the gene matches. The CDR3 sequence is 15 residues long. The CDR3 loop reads CASSLAGTASYEQYF. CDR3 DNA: TGCGCCAGCAGCTTAGCCGGGACAGCCTCCTACGAGCAGTACTTC.

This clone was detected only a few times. In DNA form, the CDR3 reads TGTGCCAGCAGCTCTTGGAGGGTTATCGAGCAGTACTTC. It specifies CASSSWRVIEQYF. The chain employs TRBV7-3 and TRBJ2-7; possible D gene TRBD2, 6 bases. The CDR3 has 13 amino acids. Germline values: CDR1 SGHTA, CDR2 FQGTGA. Trimming removed 4 bases at V and 6 bases at J, with 13 bases between.

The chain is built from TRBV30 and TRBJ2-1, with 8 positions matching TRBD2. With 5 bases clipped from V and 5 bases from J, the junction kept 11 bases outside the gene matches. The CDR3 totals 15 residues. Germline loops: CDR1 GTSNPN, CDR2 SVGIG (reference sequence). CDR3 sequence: CAWDRGAGGHNEQFF. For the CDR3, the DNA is TGTGCCTGGGACCGGGGGGCGGGAGGACACAATGAGCAGTTCTTC.

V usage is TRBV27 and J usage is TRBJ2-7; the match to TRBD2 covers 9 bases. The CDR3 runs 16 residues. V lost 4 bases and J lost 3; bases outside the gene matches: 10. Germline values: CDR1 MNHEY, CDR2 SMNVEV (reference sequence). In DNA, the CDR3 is TGTGCCAGCAGTTGGCTAGCGGGAACCCCCTACTACGAGCAGTACTTC. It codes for CASSWLAGTPYYEQYF.

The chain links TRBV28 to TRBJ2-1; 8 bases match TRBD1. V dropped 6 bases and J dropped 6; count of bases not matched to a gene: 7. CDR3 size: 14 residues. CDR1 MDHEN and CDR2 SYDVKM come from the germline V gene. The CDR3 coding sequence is TGTGCCAGCAGCTTCCTACAGGGGGTCAATGAGCAGTTCTTC. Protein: CASSFLQGVNEQFF.

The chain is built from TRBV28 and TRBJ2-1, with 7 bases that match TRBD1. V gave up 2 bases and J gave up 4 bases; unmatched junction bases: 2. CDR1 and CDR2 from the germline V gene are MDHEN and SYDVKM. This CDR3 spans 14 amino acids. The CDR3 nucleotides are TGTGCCAGCAGTTTAGAGGGGGCGTACAATGAGCAGTTCTTC. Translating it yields CASSLEGAYNEQFF.

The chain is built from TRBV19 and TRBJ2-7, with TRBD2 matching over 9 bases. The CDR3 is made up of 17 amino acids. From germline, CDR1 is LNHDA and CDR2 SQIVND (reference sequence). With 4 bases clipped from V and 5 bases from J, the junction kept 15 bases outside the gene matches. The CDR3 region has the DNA TGTGCCAGTAGTAGCTCCTTTGGCGGGAGGGCCGGGAACGAGCAGTACTTC. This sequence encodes CASSSSFGGRAGNEQYF.

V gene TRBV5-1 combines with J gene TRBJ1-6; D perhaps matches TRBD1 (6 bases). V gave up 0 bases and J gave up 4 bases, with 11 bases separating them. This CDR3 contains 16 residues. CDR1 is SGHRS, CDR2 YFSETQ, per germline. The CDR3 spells CASSLGGTPYNSPLHF. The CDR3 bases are TGCGCCAGCAGCTTGGGTGGGACACCTTATAATTCACCCCTCCACTTT.

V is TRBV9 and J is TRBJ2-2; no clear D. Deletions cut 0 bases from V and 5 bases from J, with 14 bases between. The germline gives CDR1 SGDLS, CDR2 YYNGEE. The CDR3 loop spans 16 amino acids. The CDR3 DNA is TGTGCCAGCAGCGTAGAGCTGGATCTACATACCGGGGAGCTGTTTTTT. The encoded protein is CASSVELDLHTGELFF.

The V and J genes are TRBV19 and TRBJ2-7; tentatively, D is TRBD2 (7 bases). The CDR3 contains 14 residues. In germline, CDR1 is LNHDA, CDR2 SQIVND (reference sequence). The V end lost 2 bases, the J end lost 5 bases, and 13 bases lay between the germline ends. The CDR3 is CASSIWGGGDEQYF. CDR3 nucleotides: TGTGCCAGTAGTATATGGGGGGGCGGCGACGAGCAGTACTTC.

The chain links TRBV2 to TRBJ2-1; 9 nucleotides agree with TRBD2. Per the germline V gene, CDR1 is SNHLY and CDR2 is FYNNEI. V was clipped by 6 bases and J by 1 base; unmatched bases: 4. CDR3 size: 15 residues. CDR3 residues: CASSVTSGSYNEQFF. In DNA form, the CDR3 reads TGTGCCAGCAGCGTTACTAGCGGGTCCTACAATGAGCAGTTCTTC.

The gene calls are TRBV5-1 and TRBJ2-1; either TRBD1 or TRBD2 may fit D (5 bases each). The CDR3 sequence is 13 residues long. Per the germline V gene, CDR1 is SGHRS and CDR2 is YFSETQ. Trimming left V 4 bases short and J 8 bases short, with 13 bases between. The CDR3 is CASSNVGTDEQFF. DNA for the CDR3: TGCGCCAGCAGCAACGTCGGGACGGATGAGCAGTTCTTC.

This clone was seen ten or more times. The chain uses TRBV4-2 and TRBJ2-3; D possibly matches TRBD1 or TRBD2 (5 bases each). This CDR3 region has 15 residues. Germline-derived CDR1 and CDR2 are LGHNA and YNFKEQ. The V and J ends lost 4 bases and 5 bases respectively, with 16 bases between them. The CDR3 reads CASSPTGTQQDTQYF. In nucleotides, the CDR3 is TGTGCCAGCAGCCCTACCGGGACGCAGCAAGATACGCAGTATTTT.

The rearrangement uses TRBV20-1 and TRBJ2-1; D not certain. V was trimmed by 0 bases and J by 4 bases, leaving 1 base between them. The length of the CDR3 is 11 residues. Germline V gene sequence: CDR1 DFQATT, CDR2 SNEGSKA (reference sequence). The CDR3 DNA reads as TGCAGTGCTAGAGATTACAATGAGCAGTTCTTC. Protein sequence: CSARDYNEQFF.

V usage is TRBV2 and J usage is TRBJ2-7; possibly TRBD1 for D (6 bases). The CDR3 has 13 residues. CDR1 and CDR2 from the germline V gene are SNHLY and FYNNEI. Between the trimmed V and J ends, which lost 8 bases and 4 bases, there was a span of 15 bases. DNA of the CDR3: TGTGCCAGCGGGGGCGGATCCTCGTACGAGCAGTACTTC. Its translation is CASGGGSSYEQYF.

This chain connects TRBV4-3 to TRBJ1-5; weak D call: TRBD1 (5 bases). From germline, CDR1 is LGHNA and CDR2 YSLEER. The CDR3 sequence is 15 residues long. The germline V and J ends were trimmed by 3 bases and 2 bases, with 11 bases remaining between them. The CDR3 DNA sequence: TGCGCCAGCAGCCAGGGCCAGGGAGGCAATCAGCCCCAGCATTTT. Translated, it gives CASSQGQGGNQPQHF.

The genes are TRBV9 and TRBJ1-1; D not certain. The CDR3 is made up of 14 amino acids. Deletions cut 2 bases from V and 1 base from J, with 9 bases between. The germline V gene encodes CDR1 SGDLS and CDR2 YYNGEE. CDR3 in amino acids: CASSVNVRNTEAFF. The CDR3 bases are TGTGCCAGCAGCGTGAACGTGAGGAACACTGAAGCTTTCTTT.

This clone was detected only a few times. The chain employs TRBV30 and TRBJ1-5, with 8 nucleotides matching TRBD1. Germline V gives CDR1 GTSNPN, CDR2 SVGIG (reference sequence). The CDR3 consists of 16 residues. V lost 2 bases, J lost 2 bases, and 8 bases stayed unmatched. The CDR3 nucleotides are TGTGCCTGGAGTTTGGCAGGGGGCGACGGCAATCAGCCCCAGCATTTT. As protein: CAWSLAGGDGNQPQHF. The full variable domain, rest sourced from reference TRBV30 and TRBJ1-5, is SQTIHQWPATLVQPVGSPLSLECTVEGTSNPNLYWYRQAAGRGLQLLFYSVGIGQISSEVPQNLSASRPQDRQFILSSKKLLLSDSGFYLCAWSLAGGDGNQPQHFGDGTRLSIL.

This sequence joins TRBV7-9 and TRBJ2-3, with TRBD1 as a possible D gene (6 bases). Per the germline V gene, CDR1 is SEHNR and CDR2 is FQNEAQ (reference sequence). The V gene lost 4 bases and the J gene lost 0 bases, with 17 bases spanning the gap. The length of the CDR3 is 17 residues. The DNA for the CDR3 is TGTGCCAGCAGCTCACTGAACAGGGACACTAGCACAGATACGCAGTATTTT. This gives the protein CASSSLNRDTSTDTQYF.

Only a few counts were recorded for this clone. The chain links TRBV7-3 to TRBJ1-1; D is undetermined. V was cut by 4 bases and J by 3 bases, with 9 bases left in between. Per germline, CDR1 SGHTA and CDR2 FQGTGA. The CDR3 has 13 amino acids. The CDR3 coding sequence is TGTGCCAGCAGCTCCCGCTTCGACACTGAAGCTTTCTTT. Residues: CASSSRFDTEAFF.

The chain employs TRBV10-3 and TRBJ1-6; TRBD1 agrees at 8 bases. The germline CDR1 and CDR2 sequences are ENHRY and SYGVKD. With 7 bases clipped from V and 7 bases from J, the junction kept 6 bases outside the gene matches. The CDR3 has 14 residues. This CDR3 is CAITPDRDNSPLHF. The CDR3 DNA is TGTGCCATCACCCCGGACAGGGACAATTCACCCCTCCACTTT.